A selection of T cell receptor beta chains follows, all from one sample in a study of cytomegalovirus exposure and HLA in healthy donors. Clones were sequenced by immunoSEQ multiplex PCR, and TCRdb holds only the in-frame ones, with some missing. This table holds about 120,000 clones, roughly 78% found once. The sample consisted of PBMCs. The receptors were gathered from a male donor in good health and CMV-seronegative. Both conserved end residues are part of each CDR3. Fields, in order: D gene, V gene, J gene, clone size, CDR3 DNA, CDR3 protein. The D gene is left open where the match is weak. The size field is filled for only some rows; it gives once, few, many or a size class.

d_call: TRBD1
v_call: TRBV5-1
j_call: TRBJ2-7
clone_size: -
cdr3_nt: TGCGCCAGCAGCTCCTCGACAGGGGGCTACGAGCAGTACTTC
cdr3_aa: CASSSSTGGYEQYF

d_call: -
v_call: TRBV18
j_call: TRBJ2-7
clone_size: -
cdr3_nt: TGTGCCAGCTCACCTTCGGGACTGACGGGGGAGCAGTACTTC
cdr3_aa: CASSPSGLTGEQYF

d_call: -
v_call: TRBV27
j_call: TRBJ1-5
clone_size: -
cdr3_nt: TGTGCCAGCAGTGGGGAGGGGGGTAGCAATCAGCCCCAGCATTTT
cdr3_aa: CASSGEGGSNQPQHF

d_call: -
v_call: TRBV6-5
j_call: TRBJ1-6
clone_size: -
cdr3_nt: TGTGCCAGCAGTTACCCCGATTCACCCCTCCACTTT
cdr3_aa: CASSYPDSPLHF

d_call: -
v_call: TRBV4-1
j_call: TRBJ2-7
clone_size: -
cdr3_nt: TGCGCCAGCGGCAAGGAGGTCCATTCCGACGAGCAGTACTTC
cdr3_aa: CASGKEVHSDEQYF

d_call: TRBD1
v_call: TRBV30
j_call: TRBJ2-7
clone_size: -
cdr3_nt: TGTGCCTGGGTCCCGGGACAGGGTGCCGAGCAGTACTTC
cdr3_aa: CAWVPGQGAEQYF

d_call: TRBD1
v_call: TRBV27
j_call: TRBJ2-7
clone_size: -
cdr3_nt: TGTGCCAGCAGTCTCGCGGACAGGGGCGAGCAGTACTTC
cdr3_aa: CASSLADRGEQYF

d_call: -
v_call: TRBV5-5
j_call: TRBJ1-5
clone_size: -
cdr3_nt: TGTGCCAGCAGCCTACAAGAGGATCAGCCCCAGCATTTT
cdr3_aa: CASSLQEDQPQHF

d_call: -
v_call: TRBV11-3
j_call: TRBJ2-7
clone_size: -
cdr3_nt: TGTGCCAGCAGCCGCGGACGGGGTCGAAGCTACGAGCAGTACTTC
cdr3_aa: CASSRGRGRSYEQYF

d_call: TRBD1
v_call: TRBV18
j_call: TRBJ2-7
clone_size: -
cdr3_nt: TGTGCCAGCTCACCCAGGGACAGGACTGGAGTTTCCTACGAGCAGTACTTC
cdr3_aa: CASSPRDRTGVSYEQYF

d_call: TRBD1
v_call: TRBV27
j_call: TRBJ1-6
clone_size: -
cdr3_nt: TGTGCCAGCAGACCCCGACAGGGTCAGAATAATTCACCCCTCCACTTT
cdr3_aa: CASRPRQGQNNSPLHF

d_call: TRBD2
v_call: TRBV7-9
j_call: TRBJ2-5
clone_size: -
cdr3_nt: TGTGCCAGCAGCCGGACTAGCGGGGGGACTGAGACCCAGTACTTC
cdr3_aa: CASSRTSGGTETQYF

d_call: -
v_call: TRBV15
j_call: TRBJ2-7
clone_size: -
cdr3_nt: TGTGCCACCAGCAGAGATACATCCGAGCAGTACTTC
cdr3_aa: CATSRDTSEQYF

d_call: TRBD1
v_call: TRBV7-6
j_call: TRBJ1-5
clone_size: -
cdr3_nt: TGTGCCAGCAGCCTTGGACAGGGGGTAGGTCAGCCCCAGCATTTT
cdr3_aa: CASSLGQGVGQPQHF

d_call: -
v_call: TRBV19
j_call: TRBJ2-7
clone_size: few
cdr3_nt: TGTGCCAGTAGTATCTCCGCGGGGCCGATTTACGAGCAGTACTTC
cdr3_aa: CASSISAGPIYEQYF